This T cell receptor (beta chain) came from a study of cytomegalovirus exposure and HLA in healthy donors. Researchers ran the PCR with 60 Vbeta and 13 Jbeta primers. Generated by immunoSEQ multiplex PCR, the TCRdb table keeps only in-frame clones and is missing some. Of around 190,000 clones listed, around three quarters were seen once; the top ten hold 1.9%. The sample taken for sequencing was PBMCs. The sequence was collected from a man aged 25-45 years in good health and CMV-seronegative.

The CDR3 nucleotides are TGTGCCAGTGGCGGGACAGCCTCTTTCTTT. It yields the protein CASGGTASFF. The chain joins TRBV19 to TRBJ1-1; 7 bases match TRBD1. The CDR3 has 10 amino acids. Losses at the gene ends were 8 bases for V and 12 bases for J; bases not matched to a gene: 6. Germline values: CDR1 LNHDA, CDR2 SQIVND (reference sequence).